The source of this T cell receptor beta chain is a study of STAT5B mutations in CD4+ large granular lymphocyte leukemia. For the study at large: Among healthy donors, a particular HLA allele went with more CDR3 'QG' motifs.

This table comes from immunoSEQ multiplex PCR, and its TCRdb copy is limited to in-frame clones, with some not included. The table shows tens of thousands of clones, with about 70% occurring only once. Whole-study results and caveats: Compared with healthy controls (2/35), patient top clones favored TRBV06 (8/27).

Germline V gene sequence: CDR1 SGHVS, CDR2 FQNEAQ. This CDR3 contains 13 residues. The germline V and J ends were trimmed by 4 bases and 8 bases, with 14 bases remaining between them. Note on this clone: What it binds is unknown.

This chain links TRBV7-8 with TRBJ1-1; D might be TRBD1 (5 bases). The receptor comes from a human donor in good health. The sample comprised CD4+ T cells from blood buffy coats. The CDR3 DNA reads TGTGCCAGCAGCTCAAGTTACAGGCCGGAAGCTTTCTTT. Protein sequence: CASSSSYRPEAFF.